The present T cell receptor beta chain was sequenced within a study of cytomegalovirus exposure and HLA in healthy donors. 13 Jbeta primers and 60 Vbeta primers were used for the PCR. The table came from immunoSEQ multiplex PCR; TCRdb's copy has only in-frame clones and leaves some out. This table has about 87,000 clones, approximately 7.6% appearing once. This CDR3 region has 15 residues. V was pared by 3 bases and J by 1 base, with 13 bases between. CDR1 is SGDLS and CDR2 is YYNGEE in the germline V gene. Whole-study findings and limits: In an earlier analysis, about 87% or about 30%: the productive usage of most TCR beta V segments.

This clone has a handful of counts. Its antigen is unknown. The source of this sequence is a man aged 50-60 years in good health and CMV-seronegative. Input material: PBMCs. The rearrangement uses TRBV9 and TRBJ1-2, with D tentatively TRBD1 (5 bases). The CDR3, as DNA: TGTGCCAGCAGCGCTAGGGGCAGACTTAACTATGGCTACACCTTC. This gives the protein CASSARGRLNYGYTF.